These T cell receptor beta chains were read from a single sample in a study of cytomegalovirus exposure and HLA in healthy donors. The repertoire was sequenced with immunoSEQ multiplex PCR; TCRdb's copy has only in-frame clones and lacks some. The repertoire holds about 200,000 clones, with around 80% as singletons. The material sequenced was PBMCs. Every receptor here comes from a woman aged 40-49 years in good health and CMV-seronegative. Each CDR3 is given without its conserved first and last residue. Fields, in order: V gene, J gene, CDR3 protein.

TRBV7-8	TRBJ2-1	ASSLVEREQF
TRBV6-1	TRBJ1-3	ASSAREGSGNTIY
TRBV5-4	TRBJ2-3	ASSSDRGADTQY
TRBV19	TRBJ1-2	ASSIDLDRGNGYT
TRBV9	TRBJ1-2	ASSTPPGKLNYGYT
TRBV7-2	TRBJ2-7	ASSLDTSSYEQY
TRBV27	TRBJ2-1	ASSSQGDRNEQF
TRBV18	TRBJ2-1	ASSGGTSGSYNEQF
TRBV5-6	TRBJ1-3	ASSYGQSSGNTIY
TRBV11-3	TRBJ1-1	ASTNEMNTEAF
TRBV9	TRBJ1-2	ASSVGGSNYGYT
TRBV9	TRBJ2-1	ASSEGGGVYNEQF
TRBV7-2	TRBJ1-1	ASSLVAGQPNTEAF
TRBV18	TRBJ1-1	ASSPPLGANTEAF
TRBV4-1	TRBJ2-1	ASSPGLAGGPGEQF
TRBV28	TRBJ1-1	ASSQTGSNTEAF
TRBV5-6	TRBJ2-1	ASSSGRGLRTDNEQF
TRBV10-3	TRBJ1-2	AIREQGFDANYGYT
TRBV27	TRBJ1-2	ASKPASRYGYT
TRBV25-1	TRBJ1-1	ASSGQGTTEAF
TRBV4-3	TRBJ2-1	ASSRISGSSYNEQF
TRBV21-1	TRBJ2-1	ASSKENPEGEQF
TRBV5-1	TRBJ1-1	ASSHQGNTEAF
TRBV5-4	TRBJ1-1	ASSRGGQFMNTEAF
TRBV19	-	ASSRREAYEQY
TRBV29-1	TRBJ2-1	SVDSGASDEQF
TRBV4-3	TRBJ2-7	ASSQGAGVGSYEQY
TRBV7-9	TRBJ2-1	SSSSFHDRYNEQF
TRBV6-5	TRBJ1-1	ASSPTLRSRTEAF
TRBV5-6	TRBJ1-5	ASSGGQGQPQH
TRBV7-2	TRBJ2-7	ASSYAQGAYEQY
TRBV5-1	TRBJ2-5	ASSRGLAGETQY
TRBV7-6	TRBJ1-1	ASSLRGKNTEAF
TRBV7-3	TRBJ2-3	ASSLLAVGGTDTQY
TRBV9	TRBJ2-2	ASSVGGGADTGELF
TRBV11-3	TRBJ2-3	ASSHRGGTDTDTQY
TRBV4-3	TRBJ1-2	ASSQEQGDYGYT
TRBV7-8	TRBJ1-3	ASGRDRSSGNTIY
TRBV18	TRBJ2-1	ASSQPGQGGNEQF
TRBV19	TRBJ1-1	ASIDRLRNTEAF
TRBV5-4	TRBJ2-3	ASSGTSGTDTQY
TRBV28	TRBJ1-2	ASSLNTGASGGYT